These 32 T cell receptor beta chains share one sample of origin, sequenced in a study of T-cell memory formation after mild COVID-19. TCRdb passed the 5' RACE reads through MiXCR, listing each CDR3 protein once. The sample holds 200,000 to 300,000 distinct CDR3 sequences, 16% seen once. Sequencing was performed on PBMCs or a T cell subset sorted from them (not recorded which). The source of these receptors is a man aged 18-30 years who had mild COVID-19 (a few samples of this study predate the infection). Cell type and time point are not known.

The chain carries TRBV3-1 and TRBJ2-7; D remains ambiguous. Trimming took off 3 bases at V and 0 bases at J, with 12 bases between the two ends. Germline lookup yields CDR1 LGHDT and CDR2 YNNKEL (reference sequence). The CDR3 sequence is 15 residues long. The CDR3 nucleotides are TGTGCCAGCAGCCAGCAGCACTTTAGCTCCTACGAGCAGTACTTC. Residues: CASSQQHFSSYEQYF.

This clonotype showed up just a few times. The rearrangement uses TRBV10-3 and TRBJ1-2; the D is unclear. This CDR3 region has 13 residues. Trimming removed 4 bases at V and 5 bases at J, with 11 bases between. The germline gives CDR1 ENHRY, CDR2 SYGVKD. The DNA of the CDR3 is TGTGCCATCAGTGGGGTACTAAGTTATGGCTACACCTTC. It specifies CAISGVLSYGYTF.

Ten or more counts support this clonotype. This chain links TRBV20-1 with TRBJ1-2, with D unclear. CDR3 length: 12 amino acids. CDR1 is DFQATT and CDR2 is SNEGSKA in the germline V gene (reference sequence). V gave up 6 bases and J gave up 0 bases, with 8 bases separating them. CDR3 sequence: CSAAGSNYGYTF. DNA of the CDR3: TGCAGTGCAGCAGGATCTAACTATGGCTACACCTTC.

The chain uses TRBV15 and TRBJ1-6; perhaps TRBD1 as D (5 bases). CDR3 size: 13 residues. Between the trimmed V and J ends, which lost 3 bases and 10 bases, there was a span of 10 bases. Germline V gene data show CDR1 as LNHNV and CDR2 as YYDKDF (reference sequence). For the CDR3, the DNA is TGTGCCACCAGCAGCCGCCCAGGGTCACCCCTCCACTTT. It specifies CATSSRPGSPLHF.

This clonotype was counted at least ten times. The chain has TRBV5-1 and TRBJ1-1; D is unclear. CDR3 length: 14 amino acids. V was shortened by 3 bases and J by 0 bases, with 9 bases between the two germline ends. Looked up from germline, CDR1 is SGHRS and CDR2 is YFSETQ. The CDR3 sequence: CASSSSGMNTEAFF. The CDR3 region has the DNA TGCGCCAGCAGCTCGTCGGGGATGAACACTGAAGCTTTCTTT.

The table lists this clonotype with many counts. V is TRBV12-3 or TRBV12-4 and J is TRBJ2-5, with 7 bases that match TRBD1. The CDR3 totals 15 residues. Unmatched junction bases numbered 11, after V lost 5 bases and J lost 5 bases. CDR3 in amino acids: CASSPLQGRGETQYF. The CDR3 DNA sequence: TGTGCCAGCAGTCCCCTGCAGGGCAGGGGGGAGACCCAGTACTTC.

In its sample, this clonotype was seen a few times. The rearrangement joins TRBV7-9 to TRBJ2-2, with D perhaps TRBD1 (5 bases). In germline, CDR1 is SEHNR, CDR2 FQNEAQ (reference sequence). V was shortened by 4 bases and J by 0 bases, with 12 bases between the two germline ends. The CDR3 runs to 16 residues. CDR3 amino acids: CASSSPGFANTGELFF. The CDR3 DNA reads TGTGCCAGCAGCTCGCCAGGGTTCGCGAACACCGGGGAGCTGTTTTTT.

This clonotype was seen only a few times. The chain joins TRBV4-2 to TRBJ2-3; TRBD2 aligns across 7 bases. Germline V gene sequence: CDR1 LGHNA, CDR2 YNFKEQ. The V segment lost 0 bases and the J segment 13 bases; nucleotides outside the gene matches: 10. The CDR3 loop spans 14 amino acids. This chain's CDR3 is CASSQDLGLAVEYF. Here the CDR3 DNA reads TGTGCCAGCAGCCAAGATCTAGGGCTAGCGGTGGAGTATTTT.

The chain uses TRBV19 and TRBJ2-3, with D perhaps being TRBD1 or TRBD2 (5 bases each). The CDR3 contains 15 residues. The V end lost 7 bases, the J end lost 2 bases, and 16 bases lay between the germline ends. CDR1 and CDR2 (germline): LNHDA, SQIVND (reference sequence). Written as DNA, the CDR3 is TGTGCCAGTACCCAAGGTGGGGGTGCCACAGATACGCAGTATTTT. This codes for CASTQGGGATDTQYF.

This clonotype appeared a few times. The chain links TRBV5-1 to TRBJ2-4; the D is unclear. Per germline, CDR1 SGHRS and CDR2 YFSETQ. This CDR3 spans 14 amino acids. The V and J ends lost 8 bases and 2 bases respectively, with 14 bases between them. The CDR3 DNA follows: TGCGCCAGAGGTAAAGGGTTGTCCAAAAACATTCAGTACTTC. This codes for CARGKGLSKNIQYF.

This chain links TRBV30 with TRBJ2-7, with 12 bases that match TRBD2. The CDR3 runs 14 residues. Germline values: CDR1 GTSNPN, CDR2 SVGIG (reference sequence). The V segment lost 3 bases and the J segment 3 bases; nucleotides outside the gene matches: 3. The CDR3: CAWRRGLAGYEQYF. DNA of the CDR3: TGTGCCTGGAGAAGGGGACTAGCGGGCTACGAGCAGTACTTC.

This rearrangement joins TRBV5-1 to TRBJ2-5; perhaps TRBD2 as D (5 bases). The CDR3 sequence is 12 residues long. The germline CDR1 and CDR2 sequences are SGHRS and YFSETQ. V was pared by 6 bases and J by 0 bases, with 6 bases between. The CDR3 region has the DNA TGCGCCAGCAAGGACTACCAAGAGACCCAGTACTTC. It translates to CASKDYQETQYF.

This clonotype was counted ten times or more. The V call is TRBV4-1, the J call TRBJ2-7; 10 bases are a match to TRBD2. This CDR3 contains 17 residues. V was clipped by 1 base and J by 3 bases; unmatched bases: 9. Germline V gene sequence: CDR1 MGHRA, CDR2 YSYEKL. The CDR3 here is CASSQVPGTSVIYEQYV. Written as DNA, the CDR3 is TGCGCCAGCAGCCAAGTTCCCGGGACTAGCGTCATCTACGAGCAGTACGTC.

The chain recombines TRBV7-8 with TRBJ2-7; D remains ambiguous. Per germline, CDR1 SGHVS and CDR2 FQNEAQ. This CDR3 comprises 14 residues. V was pared by 8 bases and J by 4 bases, with 18 bases between. This CDR3 is CASHSSMYPYEQYF. The CDR3 DNA reads as TGTGCCAGCCACAGCTCCATGTACCCGTACGAGCAGTACTTC.

J is TRBJ2-3 and V is TRBV11-2; D ambiguous. CDR1 and CDR2 (germline): SGHAT, FQNNGV. The CDR3 spans 16 residues. V dropped 5 bases and J dropped 0 bases, with 15 bases sitting between them. This chain's CDR3 is CASSLMGPTSTDTQYF. CDR3 nucleotides: TGTGCCAGCAGCCTGATGGGCCCAACTAGCACAGATACGCAGTATTTT.

This clonotype was detected a few times. The chain joins TRBV12-3 or TRBV12-4 to TRBJ1-2; 9 bases align to TRBD1. The V gene end was trimmed by 6 bases and the J gene end by 4 bases; junction bases not matched to a gene: 3. This CDR3 contains 13 residues. CDR3 loop: CASSTGGIYGYTF. The CDR3 DNA is TGTGCCAGCAGCACAGGGGGCATCTATGGCTACACCTTC.

This clonotype was seen more than once but under ten times. The chain recombines TRBV7-9 with TRBJ1-2; D is undetermined. CDR1 is SEHNR and CDR2 is FQNEAQ in the germline V gene (reference sequence). CDR3 length equals 14 residues. V was pared by 2 bases and J by 1 base, with 8 bases between. CDR3 nucleotides: TGTGCCAGCAGCTTAACAGACTATAACTATGGCTACACCTTC. The encoded protein is CASSLTDYNYGYTF.

This clonotype was seen a few times. The rearrangement links TRBV4-1 to TRBJ2-5, with a tentative D call TRBD1 (6 bases). Germline assignment: CDR1 MGHRA and CDR2 YSYEKL. CDR3 length: 13 amino acids. The V end lost 0 bases, the J end lost 7 bases, and 9 bases lay between the germline ends. CDR3 DNA: TGCGCCAGCAGCCAAGATCTGGGGGCGACCCAGTACTTC. Translation: CASSQDLGATQYF.

This clonotype occurred many times. V usage is TRBV7-2 and J usage is TRBJ2-5; 8 bases are shared with TRBD2. The germline CDR1 and CDR2 sequences are SGHTA and FQGNSA. This CDR3 has 15 residues. V was clipped by 3 bases and J by 4 bases; unmatched bases: 7. The CDR3 DNA is TGTGCCAGCAGCTTCTACAGCGGGAGCCCAGAGACCCAGTACTTC. Translating it yields CASSFYSGSPETQYF.

The V call is TRBV7-2, the J call TRBJ2-7, with TRBD1 matching over 7 bases. The CDR3 runs 17 residues. The germline gives CDR1 SGHTA, CDR2 FQGNSA. After removal of 4 bases from V and 1 base from J, the junction contained 13 bases not matched to a gene. CDR3 DNA: TGTGCCAGCAGCTCCTTACTCTCGGACAGGCGATCCTACGAGCAGTACTTC. Its protein is CASSSLLSDRRSYEQYF. The full variable domain, rest sourced from reference TRBV7-2 and TRBJ2-7, is GAGVSQSPSNKVTEKGKDVELRCDPISGHTALYWYRQSLGQGLEFLIYFQGNSAPDKSGLPSDRFSAERTGGSVSTLTIQRTQQEDSAVYLCASSSLLSDRRSYEQYFGPGTRLTVT.

A single count supports this clonotype. The gene calls are TRBV24-1 and TRBJ1-1; D is uncertain. The CDR3 is 12 amino acids. The germline gives CDR1 KGHDR, CDR2 SFDVKD. Trimming shortened V by 7 bases and J by 5 bases, and 10 bases separated the two germline ends. The CDR3 region is CATSPSETEAFF. The CDR3 coding sequence is TGTGCCACCAGCCCCTCAGAGACTGAAGCTTTCTTT.

This clonotype was detected only a few times. V is TRBV7-9 and J is TRBJ2-6; a weak D match, TRBD1 (6 bases). The V end lost 5 bases, the J end lost 1 base, and 9 bases lay between the germline ends. Looked up from germline, CDR1 is SEHNR and CDR2 is FQNEAQ (reference sequence). The CDR3 runs to 15 residues. In nucleotides, the CDR3 is TGTGCCAGCAGCCGGGGACAATCTGGGGCCAACGTCCTGACTTTC. Translation: CASSRGQSGANVLTF.

This clonotype has just a few counts. The J gene is TRBJ2-7, the V gene TRBV7-6; D ambiguous. The V and J ends lost 4 bases and 8 bases respectively, with 15 bases between them. The CDR3 sequence is 13 residues long. CDR1 is SGHVS, CDR2 FNYEAQ, per germline. The CDR3, as DNA: TGTGCCAGCAGCTCGGGCATGCCGGGCAAGCAGTACTTC. It encodes CASSSGMPGKQYF.

The chain employs TRBV6-5 and TRBJ1-2, with D maybe TRBD1 (6 bases). This CDR3 region has 14 residues. Looked up from germline, CDR1 is MNHEY and CDR2 is SVGAGI. The V end lost 7 bases, the J end lost 11 bases, and 23 bases lay between the germline ends. The CDR3 DNA reads as TGTGCCAGCATCCCCAAGCCGGGACACCTAGTTTACACCTTC. Translating gives CASIPKPGHLVYTF.

This clonotype has at least ten counts. This chain links TRBV5-1 with TRBJ2-2; TRBD1 might be the D (6 bases). The germline CDR1 and CDR2 sequences are SGHRS and YFSETQ. V lost 4 bases, J lost 6 bases, and 10 bases lay in between. The CDR3 runs to 13 residues. The CDR3, as DNA: TGCGCCAGCAGCCCGCAGGGGCCCGGGGAGCTGTTTTTT. This codes for CASSPQGPGELFF.

The V gene is TRBV20-1, the J gene TRBJ2-5; 8 bases match TRBD2. Germline V lookup: CDR1 DFQATT, CDR2 SNEGSKA (reference sequence). The CDR3 length is 13 residues. With V trimmed by 6 bases and J by 5 bases, 8 bases remained unmatched. CDR3 sequence: CSAVPAGGETQYF. In nucleotides, the CDR3 is TGCAGTGCCGTCCCTGCGGGGGGTGAGACCCAGTACTTC.

V usage is TRBV18 and J usage is TRBJ1-5, with 8 bases aligning to TRBD1. Germline CDR1 and CDR2: KGHSH and LQKENI. The ends lost 4 bases at V and 3 bases at J; junction bases unmatched: 2. The CDR3 totals 14 residues. The CDR3 protein is CASSRTGNNQPQHF. The CDR3 DNA reads as TGTGCCAGCTCACGGACAGGGAACAATCAGCCCCAGCATTTT. The whole variable domain, filled in from reference TRBV18 and TRBJ1-5, reads NAGVMQNPRHLVRRRGQEARLRCSPMKGHSHVYWYRQLPEEGLKFMVYLQKENIIDESGMPKERFSAEFPKEGPSILRIQQVVRGDSAAYFCASSRTGNNQPQHFGDGTRLSIL.

This clonotype occurred a few times. This chain connects TRBV20-1 to TRBJ2-1; TRBD2 matches at 7 bases. Germline values: CDR1 DFQATT, CDR2 SNEGSKA (reference sequence). The CDR3 loop spans 16 amino acids. V shed 0 bases, J shed 3 bases, and the junction held 8 bases outside the gene matches. The CDR3 sequence: CSARDVIGGNYNEQFF. The CDR3 region has the DNA TGCAGTGCTAGAGACGTCATCGGGGGGAACTACAATGAGCAGTTCTTC.

This clonotype was counted a single time. The limits of the CDR3 on the DNA are not certain, so only TCRdb's listed CDR3 is given. The rearrangement uses TRBV7-9 and TRBJ1-6; TRBD1, the table's D call, was not compared with the DNA. Germline lookup yields CDR1 SEHNR and CDR2 FQNEAQ (reference sequence). Both ends counted, the CDR3 spans 16 residues. CDR3 in amino acids: CASSFGAGSYNSPLHF.

This clonotype has more than one count but fewer than ten. DNA of the CDR3: TGCGCCAGCAGCTCCTTGCGGGGAGGTCTTGAAGCTTTCTTT. Amino acids: CASSSLRGGLEAFF. The gene calls are TRBV5-1 and TRBJ1-1; D is uncertain. CDR1 is SGHRS, CDR2 YFSETQ, per germline. Between the trimmed V and J ends, which lost 3 bases and 7 bases, there was a span of 16 bases. This CDR3 contains 14 residues.

The J gene is TRBJ2-7, the V gene TRBV7-9; 8 nucleotides match TRBD1. The CDR3 loop spans 15 amino acids. The junction had 9 bases not matched to a gene; V was cut back by 2 bases and J by 6 bases. CDR1 is SEHNR and CDR2 is FQNEAQ in the germline V gene (reference sequence). The CDR3 nucleotides are TGTGCCAGCAGCTTACAGGGGGCGCCCACGTCCGAGCAGTACTTC. Its protein product is CASSLQGAPTSEQYF.

The rearrangement links TRBV7-9 to TRBJ1-1; possible D gene TRBD1, 5 bases. This CDR3 has 18 amino acids. Germline values: CDR1 SEHNR, CDR2 FQNEAQ (reference sequence). V was pared by 0 bases and J by 4 bases, with 21 bases between. CDR3: CASSLAGGWGSSSTEAFF. The CDR3 DNA reads TGTGCCAGCAGCTTAGCTGGCGGGTGGGGCAGTTCGAGCACTGAAGCTTTCTTT.